This TCR beta chain was retrieved from a study of blood T cell dynamics during melanoma immunotherapy. Looking at the study overall: Standard first-line treatment here was pembrolizumab or nivolumab plus ipilimumab in metastatic melanoma.

Time point in this sample: pre-treatment baseline. Patients with prior systemic cancer treatment, concomitant immunosuppressants, or other active malignancies were excluded. Only in-frame clones appear in the TCRdb table, and some are missing; sequencing was by immunoSEQ multiplex PCR. The profile shows 4,000 to 5,000 clones, around 96% of them singletons. On this clone: Its antigen remains unidentified.

Germline V gene sequence: CDR1 SGHRS, CDR2 YFSETQ. CDR3 length: 15 residues. V lost 2 bases and J lost 1; bases outside the gene matches: 4. Study-level points and caveats: Cell-free DNA CDR3 sequences most resembled the immune-effector CD8+ subset, which was also most clonal.

The chain has TRBV5-1 and TRBJ2-3, with 7 bases matching TRBD2. This TCR was sampled from a human donor with melanoma. The input for sequencing was effector memory CD8+ T cells from blood, taken from a patient treated with checkpoint blockade. The CDR3 sequence is CASSFSGRGTDTQYF. CDR3 in DNA: TGCGCCAGCAGCTTCTCGGGGAGGGGCACAGATACGCAGTATTTT. The complete variable domain, with remaining parts taken from reference TRBV5-1 and TRBJ2-3, reads KAGVTQTPRYLIKTRGQQVTLSCSPISGHRSVSWYQQTPGQGLQFLFEYFSETQRNKGNFPGRFSGRQFSNSRSEMNVSTLELGDSALYLCASSFSGRGTDTQYFGPGTRLTVL.